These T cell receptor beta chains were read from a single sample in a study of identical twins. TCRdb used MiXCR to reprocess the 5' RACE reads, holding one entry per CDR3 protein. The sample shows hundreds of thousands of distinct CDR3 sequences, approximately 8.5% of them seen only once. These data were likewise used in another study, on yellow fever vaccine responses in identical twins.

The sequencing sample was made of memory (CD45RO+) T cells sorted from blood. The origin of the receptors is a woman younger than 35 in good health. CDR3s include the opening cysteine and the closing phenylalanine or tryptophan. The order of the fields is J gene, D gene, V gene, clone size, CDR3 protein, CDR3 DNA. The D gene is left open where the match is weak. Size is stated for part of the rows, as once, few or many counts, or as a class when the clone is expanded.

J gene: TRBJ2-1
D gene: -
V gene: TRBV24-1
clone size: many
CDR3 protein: CATSDPNLGTGEQFF
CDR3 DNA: TGTGCCACCAGTGATCCGAATCTGGGTACGGGGGAGCAGTTCTTC

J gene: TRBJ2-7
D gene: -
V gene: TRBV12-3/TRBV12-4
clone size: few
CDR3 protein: CASRGQNGYEQYF
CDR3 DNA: TGTGCCAGCAGAGGACAGAATGGCTACGAGCAGTACTTC

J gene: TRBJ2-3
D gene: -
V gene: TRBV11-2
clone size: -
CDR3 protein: CASSLRTSPGPGTDTQYF
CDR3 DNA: TGTGCCAGCAGCCTGAGGACTTCACCTGGCCCGGGTACAGATACGCAGTATTTT

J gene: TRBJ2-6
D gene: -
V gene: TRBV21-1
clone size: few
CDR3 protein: CASSKLQGASGANVLTF
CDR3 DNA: TGTGCCAGCAGCAAGTTACAGGGGGCGTCTGGGGCCAACGTCCTGACTTTC

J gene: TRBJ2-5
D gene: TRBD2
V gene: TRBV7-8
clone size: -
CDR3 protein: CASSLVSGGVETQYF
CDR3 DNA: TGTGCCAGCAGCTTAGTTAGCGGGGGTGTCGAGACCCAGTACTTC

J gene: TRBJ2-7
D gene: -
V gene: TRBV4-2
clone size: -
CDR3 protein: CASSQTTTGTYEQYF
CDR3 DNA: TGTGCCAGCAGCCAAACCACCACGGGTACCTACGAGCAGTACTTC

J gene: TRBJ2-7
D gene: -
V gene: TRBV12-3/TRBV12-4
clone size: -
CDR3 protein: CASSLGLDRSEQYF
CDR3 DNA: TGTGCCAGCAGTTTAGGTCTAGATAGGAGCGAGCAGTACTTC

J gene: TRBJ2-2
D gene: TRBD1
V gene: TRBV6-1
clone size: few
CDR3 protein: CASRHDRAMTTGELFF
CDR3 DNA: TGTGCCAGCAGGCACGACAGGGCCATGACGACCGGGGAGCTGTTTTTT

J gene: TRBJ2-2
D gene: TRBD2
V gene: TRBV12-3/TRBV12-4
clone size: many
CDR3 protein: CASSPLGSGSDTGELFF
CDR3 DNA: TGTGCCAGCAGTCCCCTCGGTAGCGGGAGTGACACCGGGGAGCTGTTTTTT

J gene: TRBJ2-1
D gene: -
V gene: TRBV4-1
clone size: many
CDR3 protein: CASSQSTNEQFF
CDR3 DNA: TGCGCCAGCAGCCAGAGTACGAATGAGCAGTTCTTC

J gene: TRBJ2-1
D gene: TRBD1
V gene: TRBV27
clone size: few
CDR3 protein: CASKIPGQGANEQFF
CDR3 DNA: TGTGCCAGCAAAATACCGGGACAGGGGGCCAATGAGCAGTTCTTC

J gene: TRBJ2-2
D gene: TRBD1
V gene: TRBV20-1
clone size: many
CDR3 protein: CSARGTGSGDTGELFF
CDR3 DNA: TGCAGTGCTAGGGGGACAGGGTCCGGGGACACCGGGGAGCTGTTTTTT

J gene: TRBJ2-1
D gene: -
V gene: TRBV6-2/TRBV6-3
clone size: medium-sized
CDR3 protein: CASHCSRSYNEQFF
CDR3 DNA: TGTGCCAGCCATTGCAGCCGCTCCTACAATGAGCAGTTCTTC

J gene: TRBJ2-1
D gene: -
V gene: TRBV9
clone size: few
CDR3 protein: CASSSRPLAGSSYNEQFF
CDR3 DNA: TGTGCCAGCAGCTCCCGCCCCCTTGCCGGTAGCTCCTACAATGAGCAGTTCTTC

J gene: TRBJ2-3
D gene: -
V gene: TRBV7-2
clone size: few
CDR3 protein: CASSSGRLDTQYF
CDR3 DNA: TGTGCCAGCAGCTCAGGGCGACTAGATACGCAGTATTTT

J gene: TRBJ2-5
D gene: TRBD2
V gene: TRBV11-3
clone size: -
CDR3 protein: CASSPGTSGIPGGKTQYF
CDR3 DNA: TGTGCCAGCAGCCCGGGGACTAGCGGGATTCCGGGGGGAAAGACCCAGTACTTC

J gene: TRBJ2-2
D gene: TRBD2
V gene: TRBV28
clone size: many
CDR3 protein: CASRQAGRTGELFF
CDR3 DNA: TGTGCCAGCAGACAAGCGGGACGAACCGGGGAGCTGTTTTTT

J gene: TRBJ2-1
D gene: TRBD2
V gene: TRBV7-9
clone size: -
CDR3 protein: CASSAGLAGTEQFF
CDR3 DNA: TGTGCCAGCAGCGCGGGACTAGCGGGGACTGAGCAGTTCTTC

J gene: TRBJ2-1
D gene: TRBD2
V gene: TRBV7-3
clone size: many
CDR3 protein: CASSLRGGLAGENGEQFF
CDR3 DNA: TGTGCCAGCAGCTTAAGGGGAGGACTAGCGGGAGAGAACGGTGAGCAGTTCTTC

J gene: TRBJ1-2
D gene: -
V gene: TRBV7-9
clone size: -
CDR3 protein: CASSLIQTGGYTF
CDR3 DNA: TGTGCCAGCAGCCTAATTCAGACAGGAGGCTACACCTTC

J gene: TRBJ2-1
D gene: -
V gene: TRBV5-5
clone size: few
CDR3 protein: CASSIGVVSSYNEQFF
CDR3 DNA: TGTGCCAGCAGCATCGGGGTAGTGAGCTCCTACAATGAGCAGTTCTTC

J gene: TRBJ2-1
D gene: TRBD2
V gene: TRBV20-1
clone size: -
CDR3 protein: CSARGLAVTYNEQFF
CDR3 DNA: TGCAGTGCTAGAGGACTAGCGGTCACCTACAATGAGCAGTTCTTC

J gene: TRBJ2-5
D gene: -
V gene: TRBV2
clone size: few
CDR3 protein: CASSGAVSPRETQYF
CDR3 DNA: TGTGCCAGCAGTGGTGCCGTCTCGCCAAGAGAGACCCAGTACTTC

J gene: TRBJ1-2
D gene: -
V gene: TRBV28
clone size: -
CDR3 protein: CASSLYDAPGQGYGYTF
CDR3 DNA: TGTGCCAGCAGTTTGTACGACGCCCCTGGGCAGGGGTATGGCTACACCTTC

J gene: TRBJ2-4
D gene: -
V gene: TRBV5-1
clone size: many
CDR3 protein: CASSLAGGTQNIQYF
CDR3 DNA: TGCGCCAGCAGCTTGGCCGGAGGCACCCAAAACATTCAGTACTTC

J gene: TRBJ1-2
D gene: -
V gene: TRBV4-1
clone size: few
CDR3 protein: CASSLGRVHRDTTNYGYTF
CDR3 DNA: TGCGCCAGCAGCCTCGGTAGGGTCCACCGGGACACAACTAACTATGGCTACACCTTC